Listed below are T cell receptor beta chains from one sample, sequenced in a study of regulatory T cells in long-lasting Graves disease. TCRdb analysed the multiplex PCR reads with MiXCR anew, one entry per CDR3 protein. The data contain roughly 500,000 distinct CDR3 sequences, around 12% of them singletons. These data also formed part of another study, on T cells in Graves' hyperthyroidism and ophthalmopathy.

The sample was peripheral blood mononuclear cells (PBMCs), taken at new diagnosis, from a patient treated with antithyroid drugs. The receptors shown here come from a woman aged 25 to 39 with Graves disease. CDR3s include the opening cysteine and the closing phenylalanine or tryptophan. A D gene is named only where the DNA matches it firmly. Size is omitted from some rows. Given values are once, few, many or a class for expanded clones.

TRBJ2-5 TRBV6-2/TRBV6-3 TRBD2 NA TGTGCCAGCAGTTTTCTCGGGAGGGTCCAAGAGACCCAGTACTTC CASSFLGRVQETQYF
TRBJ2-2 TRBV6-1 TRBD1 few TGTGCCAGCACAGGGGGAGAAAACACCGGGGAGCTGTTTTTT CASTGGENTGELFF
TRBJ2-1 TRBV19 TRBD2 many TGTGCCAGTAGTATAGGGCGAGGCGGGAGGCTCTACAATGAGCAGTTCTTC CASSIGRGGRLYNEQFF
TRBJ2-1 TRBV19 NA NA TGTGCCAGTAGTATGAGGTCAGAATACCCCTACAATGAGCAGTTCTTC CASSMRSEYPYNEQFF
TRBJ1-5 TRBV19 NA many TGTGCCAGTAGTTCTTATGGGGGCCTGGGTAGCAATCAGCCCCAGCATTTT CASSSYGGLGSNQPQHF
TRBJ2-6 TRBV30 NA many TGTGCCTGGAGTGTAGGGGCTGGGGCCAACGTCCTGACTTTC CAWSVGAGANVLTF
TRBJ2-2 TRBV11-3 NA many TGTGCCAGCAGCCCAGACCGTTACACCGGGGAGCTGTTTTTT CASSPDRYTGELFF
TRBJ1-2 TRBV19 NA NA TGTGCCAGTAGAAATCGGGACCTTACCTATGGCTACACCTTC CASRNRDLTYGYTF
TRBJ2-3 TRBV20-1 NA NA TGCAGTGCTAGAGATGCTAGGACATCCGACACAGATACGCAGTATTTT CSARDARTSDTDTQYF
TRBJ2-7 TRBV6-2/TRBV6-3 NA NA TGTGCCAGCAGTTCGGGGACACGATCCTACGAGCAGTACTTC CASSSGTRSYEQYF
TRBJ1-2 TRBV18 NA many TGTGCCAGCTCACCACGACTTCAGGAGGAGGGCTACACCTTC CASSPRLQEEGYTF
TRBJ2-5 TRBV5-4 TRBD1 few TGTGCCAGCTCGGGACAGCGGACAGAGACCCAGTACTTC CASSGQRTETQYF
TRBJ1-1 TRBV19 NA many TGTGCCAGTAGTATTGATCCCGCGATCACTGAAGCTTTCTTT CASSIDPAITEAFF
TRBJ2-3 TRBV20-1 NA many TGCAGTGCTAGCGCTGGGGGTGTAGATACGCAGTATTTT CSASAGGVDTQYF
TRBJ1-1 TRBV6-1 NA few TGTGCCAGCAGCCCCCGTGGGGAATACACTGAAGCTTTCTTT CASSPRGEYTEAFF
TRBJ2-2 TRBV6-1 TRBD2 NA TGTGCCAGCAGTCAGGGACTAGCGGGCGGGGAGCTGTTTTTT CASSQGLAGGELFF
TRBJ1-6 TRBV18 NA many TGTGCCAGCTCACCAGCAGATAATTCACCCCTCCACTTT CASSPADNSPLHF
TRBJ2-1 TRBV19 TRBD2 NA TGTGCCAGTAGTGCGAGACTAGCGGGGGTCTACAATGAGCAGTTCTTC CASSARLAGVYNEQFF
TRBJ1-1 TRBV24-1 NA many TGTGCCACCAGTGACCACCAGGGGACTGAAGCTTTCTTT CATSDHQGTEAFF
TRBJ1-3 TRBV12-3/TRBV12-4 NA NA TGTGCCAGCAGGACAGGCGGTGGAAACACCATATATTTT CASRTGGGNTIYF
TRBJ1-6 TRBV13 NA NA TGTGCCGGTTCCGATACAGGGCAGAATTCACCCCTCCACTTT CAGSDTGQNSPLHF
TRBJ1-5 TRBV28 TRBD1 many TGTGCCAGCAGTTTATCGGGACAGGCCGTCACTTATAGCAATCAGCCCCAGCATTTT CASSLSGQAVTYSNQPQHF
TRBJ2-1 TRBV28 TRBD2 many TGTGCCAGCAGTCTAGCGGCCCTGGAGCAGTTCTTC CASSLAALEQFF
TRBJ1-5 TRBV27 TRBD1 many TGTGCCAGCAGCCTTCCCGACAGGGCGGGGGATCAGCCCCAGCATTTT CASSLPDRAGDQPQHF
TRBJ1-6 TRBV12-3/TRBV12-4 NA many TGTGCCAGCAGTTTAGGGGTCCGGAATTCACCCCTCCACTTT CASSLGVRNSPLHF
TRBJ2-3 TRBV20-1 NA NA TGCAGTGCTTTAGTGGGGGATACGCAGTATTTT CSALVGDTQYF
TRBJ2-7 TRBV11-2 TRBD1 many TGTGCCAGCAGCCCGAAAGGGACAGGAGCCTACGAGCAGTACTTC CASSPKGTGAYEQYF
TRBJ1-1 TRBV6-5 NA many TGTGCCAGCAGTTACTCCTCTAAGCGGGTGGGGAACACTGAAGCTTTCTTT CASSYSSKRVGNTEAFF
TRBJ2-7 TRBV5-1 NA NA TGCGCCAGCAGAACGGGAGCGAGCTCCTACGAGCAGTACTTC CASRTGASSYEQYF
TRBJ1-2 TRBV5-1 TRBD1 many TGCGCCAGCAGCGCCAGGGACAGGGGAGACTATGGCTACACCTTC CASSARDRGDYGYTF
TRBJ1-2 TRBV27 NA many TGTGCCAGCAGTTGGTCAGGGAACTATGGCTACACCTTC CASSWSGNYGYTF
TRBJ2-1 TRBV11-3 TRBD2 many TGTGCCAGCAGCTTAGATCTGCGGGGGTCAAATGAGCAGTTCTTC CASSLDLRGSNEQFF
TRBJ1-5 TRBV30 NA many TGTGCCTGGAGTGTAAGACTTTCCCCCAATCAGCCCCAGCATTTT CAWSVRLSPNQPQHF
TRBJ1-5 TRBV28 NA few TGTGCCAGCAGTCCCGTGTATAGCAATCAGTCCCAGCATTTT CASSPVYSNQSQHF
TRBJ2-6 TRBV12-3/TRBV12-4 NA many TGTGCCAGCAGCTTAGGTTTGGGTGGCAGCCACTCTGGGGCCAACGTCCTGACTTTC CASSLGLGGSHSGANVLTF
TRBJ2-1 TRBV2 TRBD2 many TGTGCCAGCACCGGGACTAGCGGGAGTGGTGAGCAGTTCTTC CASTGTSGSGEQFF
TRBJ2-3 TRBV6-2/TRBV6-3 NA many TGTGCCAGCAGTTACTGGGACGGGGGCTTTACAGATACGCAGTATTTT CASSYWDGGFTDTQYF
TRBJ2-5 TRBV18 TRBD2 many TGTGCCAGCTCACCGAGCGGGAGGCTACAAGAGACCCAGTACTTC CASSPSGRLQETQYF
TRBJ2-1 TRBV28 NA many TGTGCCAGCAGCCTCCTTACTTTGGGGTCGAATGAGCAGTTCTTC CASSLLTLGSNEQFF
TRBJ1-1 TRBV15 NA many TGTGCCACCAGCACCCAACTGAACACTGAAGCTTTCTTT CATSTQLNTEAFF
TRBJ2-2 TRBV11-1 NA many TGTGCCAGCAGCTTAGTAGGGATTAACACCGGGGAGCTGTTTTTT CASSLVGINTGELFF
TRBJ1-1 TRBV28 NA many TGTGCCAGCAGTTTAAGGGTTTCTGTTCGGGCAGTTGAAGCTTTCTTT CASSLRVSVRAVEAFF
TRBJ1-1 TRBV11-2 TRBD1 many TGTGCCAGCAGCTTAGGGGGGACAGGGGTGGACACTGAAGCTTTCTTT CASSLGGTGVDTEAFF
TRBJ2-3 TRBV19 NA NA TGTGCCAGTAGTGATCTGGGACTAGATACGCAGTATTTT CASSDLGLDTQYF
TRBJ1-1 TRBV6-2/TRBV6-3 NA many TGTGCCAGCAGTGACAACCTGAACACTGAAGCTTTCTTT CASSDNLNTEAFF
TRBJ1-5 TRBV10-3 NA NA TGTGCCATCAGTGAGTCCTTAAACGGCAGGGGCCAGCATTTT CAISESLNGRGQHF
TRBJ1-1 TRBV9 TRBD1 few TGTGCCAGCAGCGCGCTCATTGGACAGGGGAACACTGAAGCTTTCTTT CASSALIGQGNTEAFF
TRBJ2-2 TRBV2 NA many TGTGCCGGGTGTGCCACGAAGAGCACCGGGGAGCTGTTTTTT CAGCATKSTGELFF
TRBJ2-3 TRBV7-8 TRBD1 many TGTGCCAGCAGCCACAGGGGATACACAGATACGCAGTATTTT CASSHRGYTDTQYF
TRBJ2-5 TRBV10-3 NA many TGTGCCATCTCAGCCACAGGGATGTCGGAGACCCAGTACTTC CAISATGMSETQYF
TRBJ2-3 TRBV7-2 NA many TGTGCCAGCAGCCTGACGCCAGGGTTGGATACGCAGTATTTT CASSLTPGLDTQYF
TRBJ1-2 TRBV9 NA few TGTGCCAGCAGCGCGGGTCTCCCCTGGGCCTATGGCTACACCTTC CASSAGLPWAYGYTF
TRBJ1-1 TRBV7-2 NA few TGTGCCAGCAGCGGGGTGAGGGGCATGAACACTGAAGCTTTCTTT CASSGVRGMNTEAFF
TRBJ2-1 TRBV7-9 TRBD2 few TGTGCCAGCAGCTCGGGACTAGCGGGACAATACTCCTACAATGAGCAGTTCTTC CASSSGLAGQYSYNEQFF